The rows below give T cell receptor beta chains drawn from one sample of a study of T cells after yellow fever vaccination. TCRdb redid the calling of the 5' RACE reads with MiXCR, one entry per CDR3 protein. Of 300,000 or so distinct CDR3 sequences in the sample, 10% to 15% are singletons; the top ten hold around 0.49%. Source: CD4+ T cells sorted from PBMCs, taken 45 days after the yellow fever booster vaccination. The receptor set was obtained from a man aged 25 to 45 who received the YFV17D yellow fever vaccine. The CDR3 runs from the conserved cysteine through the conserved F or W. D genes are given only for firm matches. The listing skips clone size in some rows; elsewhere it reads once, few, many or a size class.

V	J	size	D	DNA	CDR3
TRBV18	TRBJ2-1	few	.	TGTGCCAGCTCACCGGGCCCCAAAGCCGCTGAGCAGTTCTTC	CASSPGPKAAEQFF
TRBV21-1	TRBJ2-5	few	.	TGTGCCAGCAGCACCCTGCAGGGGGAGACCCAGTACTTC	CASSTLQGETQYF
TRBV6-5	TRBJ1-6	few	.	TGTGCCAGCAGTTACTCGGAGGAGGGTGCCCCCCTCCACTTT	CASSYSEEGAPLHF
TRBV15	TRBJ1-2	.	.	TGTGCCACCAGCAGCAGGGATTACTATTGCTACACCTTC	CATSSRDYYCYTF
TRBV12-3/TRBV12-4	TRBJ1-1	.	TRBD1	TGTGCCAGCAGTCGGGGACAGCGGAACACTGAAGCTTTCTTT	CASSRGQRNTEAFF
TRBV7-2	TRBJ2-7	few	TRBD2	TGTGCCAGCAGCGCCACCGGGACTAGCGTCCTCGAGCAGTACTTC	CASSATGTSVLEQYF
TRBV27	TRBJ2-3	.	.	TGTGCCAGCAGTTTCCGACTAGGCCCAAGCACAGATACGCAGTATTTT	CASSFRLGPSTDTQYF
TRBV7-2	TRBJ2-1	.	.	TGTGCCAGCGGACTCGGGATCCTGAGGGATGAGCAGTTCTTC	CASGLGILRDEQFF
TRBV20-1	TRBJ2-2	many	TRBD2	TGCAGTGCTAGTAGCGGGAGGAGGAGGGCCGGGGAGCTGTTTTTT	CSASSGRRRAGELFF
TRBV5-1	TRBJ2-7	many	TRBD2	TGCGCCAGCAGCGCGGGACTAGCGGGAGTAGGCGAGCAGTACTTC	CASSAGLAGVGEQYF
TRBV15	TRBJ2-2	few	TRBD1	TGTGCCACCAGCAGAGAAAGACAGGGGTTGACCGGGGAGCTGTTTTTT	CATSRERQGLTGELFF
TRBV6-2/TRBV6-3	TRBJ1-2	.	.	TGTGCCAGCACCCTACGTTCGACAGAGCTAAACTATGGCTACACCTTC	CASTLRSTELNYGYTF
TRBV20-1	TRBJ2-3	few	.	TGCAGTGCTAGAGCTTCTAGCACCACAGATACGCAGTATTTT	CSARASSTTDTQYF
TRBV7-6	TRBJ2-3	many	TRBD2	TGTGCCAGCAGCTTAGCGGCTAGCGGGAGGACAGATACGCAGTATTTT	CASSLAASGRTDTQYF
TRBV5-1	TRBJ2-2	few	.	TGCGCCAGCAGCTTTACTCTCCTCACCGGGGAGCTGTTTTTT	CASSFTLLTGELFF
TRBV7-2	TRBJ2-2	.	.	TGTGCCAGCAGCCGAGAGCGATTGAACACCGGGGAGCTGTTTTTT	CASSRERLNTGELFF
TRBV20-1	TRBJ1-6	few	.	TGCAGTGCCAAGGGATCAGGGGTTTTTGATTCACCCCTCCACTTT	CSAKGSGVFDSPLHF
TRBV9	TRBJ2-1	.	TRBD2	TGTGCCAGCAGCGTAGATGTTGGCGGGAGGCAGTTCTTC	CASSVDVGGRQFF
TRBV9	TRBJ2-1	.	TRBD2	TGTGCCAGCAGCGTAGTTCGAGCGGGAGTGCATGAGCAGTTCTTC	CASSVVRAGVHEQFF
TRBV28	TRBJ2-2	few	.	TGTGCCAGCAGCCATATTCGCTGGATCGGGGAGCTGTTTTTT	CASSHIRWIGELFF
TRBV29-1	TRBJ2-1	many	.	TGCAGCGTCACACCCCTAGCGCGCGTACAGTTCTTC	CSVTPLARVQFF
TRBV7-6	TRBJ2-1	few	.	TGTGCCAGCAGCTCGCGGAGGAATGAGCAGTTCTTC	CASSSRRNEQFF
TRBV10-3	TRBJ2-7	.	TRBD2	TGTGCCATCAGTGAGCCCGGGACTAGCTACGAGCAGTACTTC	CAISEPGTSYEQYF
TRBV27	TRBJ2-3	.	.	TGTGCCAGCAGGCGCACCGGGACTCCGGCCACGTCTAAGAATACGCAGTATTTT	CASRRTGTPATSKNTQYF
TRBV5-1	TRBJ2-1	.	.	TGCTCCAGCAGCTTGGAGGGCCGCCCTAATGGGCAGTTCTTC	CSSSLEGRPNGQFF
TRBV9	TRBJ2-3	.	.	TGTGCCAGCAGCGTCCAAGCGGGCCGCTCCACAGATACGCAGTATTTT	CASSVQAGRSTDTQYF
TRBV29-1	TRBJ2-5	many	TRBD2	TGCAGCGTCCTCCGCCCGGGACTAGAGCCCCAGTACTTC	CSVLRPGLEPQYF
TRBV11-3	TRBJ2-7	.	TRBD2	TGTGCCAGCAGCTTAGGCGGGAGGGCCTCTCACGAGCAGTACTTC	CASSLGGRASHEQYF
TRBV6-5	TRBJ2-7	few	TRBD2	TGTGCCTCGCGGCGGGGGACCTACGAGCAGTACTTC	CASRRGTYEQYF
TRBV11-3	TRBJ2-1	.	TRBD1	TGTGCCAGCAGCCCAGAGACAGGGGGCGGAAATGAGCAGTTCTTC	CASSPETGGGNEQFF
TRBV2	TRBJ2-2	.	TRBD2	TGTGCCCAGGGTCCTGGACTAGCGGGACCACAGAACACCGGGGAGCTGTTTTTT	CAQGPGLAGPQNTGELFF
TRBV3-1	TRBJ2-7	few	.	TGTGCCAGCAGCCAAGACTCTCTCGAAGCCTACGAGCAGTACTTC	CASSQDSLEAYEQYF
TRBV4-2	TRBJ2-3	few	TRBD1	TGTGCCAGCAGCCAACCGGACAGGGGACGGACAGATACGCAGTATTTT	CASSQPDRGRTDTQYF
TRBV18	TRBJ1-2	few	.	TGTGCCAGCTCAAGGTTCGGACAGAGCGATAACTATGGCTACACCTTC	CASSRFGQSDNYGYTF
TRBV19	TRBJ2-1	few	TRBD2	TGTGCCACCAGACTAGCGGGAGAGTATGAGCAGTTCTTC	CATRLAGEYEQFF
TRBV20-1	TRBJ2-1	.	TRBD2	TGCAGTACTTCAGGACTAGCGGTTTACAATGAGCAGTTCTTC	CSTSGLAVYNEQFF
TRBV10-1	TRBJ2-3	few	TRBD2	TGCGCCAGCAGTGAGTCGGTAGCGGGACGCACAGATACGCAGTATTTT	CASSESVAGRTDTQYF
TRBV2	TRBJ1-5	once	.	TGTGCCTCCTCCCCGGTGGGGCCCTACAATCAGCCCCAGCATTTT	CASSPVGPYNQPQHF
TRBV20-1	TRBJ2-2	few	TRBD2	TGCAGTGCTGATAGCGGGAGAGGGAACACCGGGGAGCTGTTTTTT	CSADSGRGNTGELFF
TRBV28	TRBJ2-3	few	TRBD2	TGTGCCAGCAGTTTGCAAAGCGGGAGTGCAGATACGCAGTATTTT	CASSLQSGSADTQYF
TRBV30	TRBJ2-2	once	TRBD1	TGTGCCTGGAGCCTACAGGGGGCGACCGGGGAGCTGTTTTTT	CAWSLQGATGELFF
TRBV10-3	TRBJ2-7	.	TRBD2	TGTGCCATCAGTGAGGACCCTAGCGGGGCCTACGAGCAGTACTTC	CAISEDPSGAYEQYF
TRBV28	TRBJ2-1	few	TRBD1	TGTGCCAGCAGACAGGGGTGGAATGAGCAGTTCTTC	CASRQGWNEQFF
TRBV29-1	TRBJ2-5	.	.	TGCAGCGTTCAAGTGAGCCCGGGGGAGACCCAGTACTTC	CSVQVSPGETQYF
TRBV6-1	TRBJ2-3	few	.	TGTGCCAGCACCGGAGGGCGGGGCACAGATACGCAGTATTTT	CASTGGRGTDTQYF
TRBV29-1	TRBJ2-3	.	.	TGCAGCGTTGGGCAGGTCGTGGGCACAGATACGCAGTATTTT	CSVGQVVGTDTQYF
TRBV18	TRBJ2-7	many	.	TGTGCCAGCAGCCCCCCGGGGACCTACGAGCAGTACTTC	CASSPPGTYEQYF
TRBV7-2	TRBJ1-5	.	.	TGTGCCAGCAGCTTACAAGGGGATAGCAATCAGCCCCAGCATTTT	CASSLQGDSNQPQHF
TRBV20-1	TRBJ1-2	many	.	TGCAGTGCTGAGGGTAACTATGGCTACACCTTC	CSAEGNYGYTF
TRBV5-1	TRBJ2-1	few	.	TGCGCCAGCAGCCCAGACCCGGGGAATGAGCAGTTCTTC	CASSPDPGNEQFF
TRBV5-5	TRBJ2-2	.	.	TGTGCCAACAGCTTGGCCCCGGCCAGGACCAATCGGGGGGAGCTGTTTTTT	CANSLAPARTNRGELFF